This record looks at one T cell receptor (beta chain) sequence and its context. There is no known antigen for this receptor. Base qualities were left out, and no much larger clone turns up one base away. This specimen belongs to a study of Ad26.COV2.S vaccination and SARS-CoV-2 variants (TCRdb year 2021). Notes on the research overall: Vaccine-arm donors came from COV1001, a multicentre, randomized, double-blind, placebo-controlled phase I-IIa trial of Ad26.COV2.S in healthy adults. Ad26.COV2.S was administered intramuscularly at 5 x 10^10 or 1 x 10^11 viral particles, either as a single shot or as two shots given 56 days apart. Sequencing of the TCRbeta repertoire served to evaluate the specificity and breadth of SARS-CoV-2-reactive T cell receptors following Ad26.COV2.S vaccination. A total of some 30 samples were included in the TCR-sequenced set, comprising 19 Ad26.COV2.S vaccine recipients, 5 placebo recipients and 8 SARS-CoV-2 convalescent individuals. Trial participants were randomized into five groups of five: low-dose or high-dose Ad26.COV2.S given once or twice, or placebo on both occasions. Blinding of investigators to trial group allocation was maintained during experiments and outcome assessment.

Measured from the cysteine to the phenylalanine, the CDR3 is 16 residues long. Just the 48-base CDR3 DNA is kept, in frame starting at base 1. CDR1 and CDR2 (SGHTA, FQGNSA) derive from the germline V gene. Trimming takes 5 bases from V and 0 bases from J, and the germline ends sit 14 bases apart. The immunoSEQ Assay was used to sequence TCRbeta CDR3 regions. After extraction, genomic DNA underwent amplification by bias-controlled multiplex PCR, followed by high-throughput sequencing. Per the source publication's procedure: To quantify the absolute abundance of each unique TCRbeta CDR3 region, sequences were collapsed and filtered. T cell fraction was estimated by normalizing TCRbeta template counts to usable DNA, with usable DNA measured through amplification of reference genes found in all nucleated cells. Repertoire TCRs were annotated as SARS-CoV-2-specific by exact matching of V gene, CDR3 amino acid sequence and J gene to a known reactive TCR set. MIRA supplied the reference SARS-CoV-2 TCR set, which was filtered for enrichment in COVID-19-positive ImmuneCODE repertoires so that public or cross-reactive TCRs were removed. Using the MIRA antigens, annotated TCRs were further analysed by specific ORF or by position within an ORF. Depth was the summed frequency of annotated unique rearrangements, while breadth was defined as annotated unique rearrangements over total unique productive rearrangements. Two-sided Wilcoxon rank-sum tests were applied when comparing TCR breadth between groups. TCRdb mirrors the immuneACCESS table, restricted to in-frame sequences. Some clones are absent from its copies; in checked studies, under half trace to an unresolved V gene, and the reason for the others is unknown. Clone size and the V and J calls come from that table; the DNA yielded D and trimming. This sample holds 300,000 to 350,000 clones; about 88% were observed only once. The ten largest clonotypes hold around 5.8% of the sample.

The treatment or condition label for this specimen denotes: roughly 19 received Ad26.COV2.S at low or high dose, single or two shots; five or six received placebo; per-sample allocation not given. For vaccine and placebo recipients, repertoires were sequenced using samples collected on day 63 after the first injection. In Cohort 1b, fewer than 30 adults aged 18-55 years were enrolled at a single site in Boston, USA, between 29 July and 7 August 2020. As a vaccine, Ad26.COV2.S was a replication-incompetent adenovirus type 26 vector that expressed a prefusion-stabilized SARS-CoV-2 spike protein derived from the original Wuhan strain. What the authors observed across the whole study: Compared with placebo recipients, Ad26.COV2.S recipients showed higher spike-specific TCR breadth (P = 0.0014). According to the authors, total T cell responses may have been underestimated by the TCR breadth and depth analyses. Substantial breadth of spike-specific CD8+ and CD4+ T cell responses was reported after vaccination. The study was not powered for comparison of responses between vaccine doses or regimens. Non-spike TCR breadth was comparable between vaccine and placebo recipients, consistent with the vaccine containing only spike.

The specimen comprised peripheral blood, sampled in a trial of Ad26.COV2.S vaccine versus placebo. This receptor was identified in a person aged 18-65 years who received the Ad26.COV2.S COVID-19 vaccine or a placebo. The rearranged chain carries TRBV7-2 and TRBJ1-3, with no confident D gene call. The nucleotide sequence is TGTGCCAGCAGCCCCCGTACTCACCCCTCTGGAAACACCATATATTTT. It codes for CASSPRTHPSGNTIYF.